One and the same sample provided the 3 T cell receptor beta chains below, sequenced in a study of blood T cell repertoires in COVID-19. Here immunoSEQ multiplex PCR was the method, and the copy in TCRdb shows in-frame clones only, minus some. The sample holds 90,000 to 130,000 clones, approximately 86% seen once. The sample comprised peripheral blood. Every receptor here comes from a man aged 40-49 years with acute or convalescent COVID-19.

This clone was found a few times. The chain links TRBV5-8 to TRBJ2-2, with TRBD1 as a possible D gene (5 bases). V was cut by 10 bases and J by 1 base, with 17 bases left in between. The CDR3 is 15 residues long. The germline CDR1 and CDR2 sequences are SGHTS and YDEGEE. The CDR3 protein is CAVSGQGMNTGELFF. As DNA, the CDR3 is TGTGCCGTCTCAGGTCAGGGCATGAACACCGGGGAGCTGTTTTTT.

The CDR3 here is CASRAGVDEQFF. The CDR3 DNA is TGTGCCAGCAGGGCGGGAGTGGATGAGCAGTTCTTC. This chain uses TRBV9 with TRBJ2-1; TRBD2 agrees at 7 bases. Germline V lookup: CDR1 SGDLS, CDR2 YYNGEE. Trimming removed 5 bases from V and 8 bases from J; junction bases left unmatched: 4. The CDR3 is 12 amino acids.

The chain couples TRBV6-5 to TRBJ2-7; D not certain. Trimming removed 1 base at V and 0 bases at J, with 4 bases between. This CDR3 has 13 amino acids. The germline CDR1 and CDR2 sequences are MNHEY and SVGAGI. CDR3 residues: CASSYWSSYEQYF. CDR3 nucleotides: TGTGCCAGCAGTTACTGGAGCTCCTACGAGCAGTACTTC.